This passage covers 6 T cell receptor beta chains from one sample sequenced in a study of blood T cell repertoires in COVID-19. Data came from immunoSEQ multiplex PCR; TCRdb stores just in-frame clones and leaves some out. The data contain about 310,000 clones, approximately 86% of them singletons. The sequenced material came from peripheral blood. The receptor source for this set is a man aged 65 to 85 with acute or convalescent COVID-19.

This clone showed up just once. The CDR3 here is CASRTRDTQYF. CDR3 DNA sequence: TGCGCCAGCAGGACTAGAGATACGCAGTATTTT. The chain combines TRBV10-2 with TRBJ2-3; D might be TRBD2 (6 bases). This CDR3 contains 11 residues. Trimming removed 6 bases at V and 5 bases at J, with 6 bases between. Germline V gene data show CDR1 as WSHSY and CDR2 as SAAADI.

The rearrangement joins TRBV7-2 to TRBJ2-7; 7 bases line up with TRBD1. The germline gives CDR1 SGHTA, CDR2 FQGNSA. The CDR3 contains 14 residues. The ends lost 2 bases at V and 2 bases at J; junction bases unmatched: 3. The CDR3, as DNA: TGTGCCAGCAGCTTACATGGGACAGCCTACGAGCAGTACTTC. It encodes CASSLHGTAYEQYF.

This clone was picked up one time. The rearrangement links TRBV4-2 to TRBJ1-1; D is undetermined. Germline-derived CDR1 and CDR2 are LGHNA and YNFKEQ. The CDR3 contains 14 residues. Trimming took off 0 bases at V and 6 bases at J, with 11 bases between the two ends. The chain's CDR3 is CASSQDVGRAEAFF. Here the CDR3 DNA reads TGTGCCAGCAGCCAAGATGTAGGGAGGGCTGAAGCTTTCTTT.

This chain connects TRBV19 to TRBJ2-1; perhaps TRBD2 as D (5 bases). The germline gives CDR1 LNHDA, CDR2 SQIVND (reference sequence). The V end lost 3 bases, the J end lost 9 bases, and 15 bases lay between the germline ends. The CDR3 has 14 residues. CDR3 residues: CASSMSGLSGEQFF. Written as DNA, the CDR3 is TGTGCCAGTAGTATGAGCGGTCTCTCGGGTGAGCAGTTCTTC.

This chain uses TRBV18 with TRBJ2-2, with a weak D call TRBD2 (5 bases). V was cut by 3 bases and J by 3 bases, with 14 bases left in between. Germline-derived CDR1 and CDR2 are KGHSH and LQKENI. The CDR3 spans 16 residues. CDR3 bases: TGTGCCAGCTCACCCCAGCGGCTTGAGGACACCGGGGAGCTGTTTTTT. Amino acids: CASSPQRLEDTGELFF.

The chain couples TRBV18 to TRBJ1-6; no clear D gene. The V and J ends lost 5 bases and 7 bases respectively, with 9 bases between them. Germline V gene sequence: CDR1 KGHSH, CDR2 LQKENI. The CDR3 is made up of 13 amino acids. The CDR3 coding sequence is TGTGCCAGCTCATCGGGCGGGAATTCACCCCTCCACTTT. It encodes CASSSGGNSPLHF.